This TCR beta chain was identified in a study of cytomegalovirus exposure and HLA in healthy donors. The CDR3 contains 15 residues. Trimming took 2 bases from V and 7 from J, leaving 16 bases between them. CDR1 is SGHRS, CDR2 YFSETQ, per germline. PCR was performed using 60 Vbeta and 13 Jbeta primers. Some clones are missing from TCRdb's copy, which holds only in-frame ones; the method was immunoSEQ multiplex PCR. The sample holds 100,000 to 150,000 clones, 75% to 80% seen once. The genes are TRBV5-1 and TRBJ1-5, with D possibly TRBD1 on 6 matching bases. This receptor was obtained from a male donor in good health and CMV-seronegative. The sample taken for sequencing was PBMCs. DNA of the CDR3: TGCGCCAGCAGCTTACAGGGTGGAAAGGGGCAGCCCCAGCATTTT. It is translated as CASSLQGGKGQPQHF. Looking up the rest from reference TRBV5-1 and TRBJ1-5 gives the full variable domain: KAGVTQTPRYLIKTRGQQVTLSCSPISGHRSVSWYQQTPGQGLQFLFEYFSETQRNKGNFPGRFSGRQFSNSRSEMNVSTLELGDSALYLCASSLQGGKGQPQHFGDGTRLSIL.